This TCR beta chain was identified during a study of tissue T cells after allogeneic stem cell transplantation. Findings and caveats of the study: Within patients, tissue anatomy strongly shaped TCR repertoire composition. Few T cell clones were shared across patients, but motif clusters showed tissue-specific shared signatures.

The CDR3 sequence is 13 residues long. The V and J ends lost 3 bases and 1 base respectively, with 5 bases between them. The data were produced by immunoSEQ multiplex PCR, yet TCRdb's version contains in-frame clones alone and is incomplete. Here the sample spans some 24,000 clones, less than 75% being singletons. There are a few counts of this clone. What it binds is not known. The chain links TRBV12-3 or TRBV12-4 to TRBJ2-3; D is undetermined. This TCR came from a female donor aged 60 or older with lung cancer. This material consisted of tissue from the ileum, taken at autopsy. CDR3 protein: CASSFSGTDTQYF. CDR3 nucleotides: TGTGCCAGCAGTTTTTCTGGCACAGATACGCAGTATTTT.